The 11 T cell receptor beta chains given below trace back to one sample, sequenced in a study of T cell repertoires in cytomegalovirus infection. TCRdb re-analysed the reads in MiXCR, keeping a single row per CDR3 protein. The table records nearly 550,000 distinct CDR3 sequences, approximately 17% of them present only once. Specimen: CD8+ T cells from PBMCs. These receptors were taken from a human donor in good health (CMV status not recorded). Some clones in this sample may be carry-over from other donors' samples.

In its sample, this clonotype was seen many times. This chain links TRBV27 with TRBJ1-5; D might be TRBD1 (5 bases). CDR1 MNHEY and CDR2 SMNVEV come from the germline V gene (reference sequence). Trimming shortened V by 4 bases and J by 6 bases, and 16 bases separated the two germline ends. The CDR3 runs 15 residues. CDR3 bases: TGTGCCAGCAGTTCGGGCGGGGGAGTTGGTCAGCCCCAGCATTTT. Its translation is CASSSGGGVGQPQHF.

This chain joins TRBV5-4 and TRBJ1-4; unclear D gene. The CDR3 runs 13 residues. V lost 0 bases to trimming and J lost 8 bases, with 8 bases between them. The germline CDR1 and CDR2 sequences are SGHNT and YYREEE (reference sequence). The CDR3 sequence is CASSLEPSEKLFF. The DNA for the CDR3 is TGTGCCAGCAGCTTGGAACCGTCCGAAAAACTGTTTTTT.

CDR3 loop: CASSLAARGLGQETQYF. DNA of the CDR3: TGTGCCAGCAGCTTAGCAGCCCGGGGACTAGGCCAAGAGACCCAGTACTTC. The genes are TRBV7-8 and TRBJ2-5, with 8 bases matching TRBD2. Germline V gives CDR1 SGHVS, CDR2 FQNEAQ. This CDR3 is built from 17 residues. Germline trimming cut 0 bases from V and 1 base from J; bases unmatched to any gene: 7.

V is TRBV14 and J is TRBJ1-2, with a possible D match to TRBD1 (5 bases). CDR3 length: 14 residues. V gave up 0 bases and J gave up 2 bases, with 7 bases separating them. Germline V gene lookup returns CDR1 SGHDN and CDR2 FVKESK. For the CDR3, the DNA is TGTGCCAGCAGCCAAGATCGGGGGAACTATGGCTACACCTTC. Translating gives CASSQDRGNYGYTF.

This clonotype occurred many times. The chain has TRBV7-9 and TRBJ1-1; 8 positions match TRBD1. The CDR3 covers 14 residues. Germline assignment: CDR1 SEHNR and CDR2 FQNEAQ (reference sequence). Losses at the gene ends were 5 bases for V and 4 bases for J; bases not matched to a gene: 6. The CDR3 sequence is CASSARTGGTEAFF. The CDR3 DNA is TGTGCCAGCAGCGCCCGAACAGGGGGCACTGAAGCTTTCTTT.

This clonotype was observed a few times. The chain has TRBV12-3 or TRBV12-4 and TRBJ1-2, with unresolved D. The V and J ends lost 6 bases and 8 bases respectively, with 16 bases between them. CDR3 length equals 13 residues. CDR3 sequence reads: CASSLKYVVGYTF. CDR3 coding DNA: TGTGCCAGCAGCTTAAAGTATGTGGTGGGCTACACCTTC.

This clonotype was counted between two and nine times. This chain uses TRBV6-1 with TRBJ2-7, with a tentative D call TRBD1 (5 bases). The CDR3 totals 14 residues. V lost 4 bases and J 6 bases, leaving 16 bases between the germline ends. CDR1 is MNHNS and CDR2 is SASEGT in the germline V gene. CDR3 coding DNA: TGTGCCAGCAGTGCCTTCGACAGTTCCCGCGAGCAGTACTTC. Translation gives CASSAFDSSREQYF.

This sequence joins TRBV6-5 and TRBJ1-1; unclear D gene. CDR3 size: 13 residues. The germline V gene encodes CDR1 MNHEY and CDR2 SVGAGI. The V end was cut by 0 bases, the J end by 4 bases, with 6 bases between. Here the CDR3 DNA reads TGTGCCAGCAGTTACTCGGGTTTCACTGAAGCTTTCTTT. Its protein product is CASSYSGFTEAFF.

The chain links TRBV19 to TRBJ1-1, with D perhaps TRBD1 (5 bases). Germline CDR1 reads LNHDA; CDR2 reads SQIVND (reference sequence). The CDR3 contains 14 residues. Trimming removed 8 bases at V and 5 bases at J, with 18 bases between. The CDR3 nucleotides read TGTGCCAGTTCTTTTGTAGGGGCTAGGACTGAAGCTTTCTTT. Its translation: CASSFVGARTEAFF.

This clonotype occurred a few times. This chain joins TRBV20-1 and TRBJ1-1; a possible D gene is TRBD1 (5 bases). Germline loops: CDR1 DFQATT, CDR2 SNEGSKA (reference sequence). The length of the CDR3 is 14 residues. V lost 2 bases and J lost 1, with 11 bases in between. CDR3: CSARKGERNTEAFF. CDR3 nucleotides: TGCAGTGCTAGAAAAGGGGAACGGAACACTGAAGCTTTCTTT.

This clonotype has a count of ten or more. This rearrangement joins TRBV9 to TRBJ1-2; the D is unclear. The CDR3 covers 11 residues. Trimming cost V 5 bases and J 6 bases, with 8 bases left between them. Germline CDR1 SGDLS, CDR2 YYNGEE. CDR3: CASSSRDGYTF. DNA of the CDR3: TGTGCCAGCAGTTCCCGTGATGGCTACACCTTC.